This record looks at one TCR beta chain sequence and its context. What it binds is not known. TCRdb keeps only in-frame clones here, not all; method: immunoSEQ multiplex PCR. The sample shows roughly 530,000 clones, about 96% of them seen only once. Free of recent acute infections or vaccinations, the donors were healthy HIV-negative adults. Adult Caucasians living in Nashville, Tennessee made up all of the donors. The sample belongs to a study of shared clonotypes between healthy human individuals. Broader study findings: Estimated richness values were generally larger in naive subsets than in memory subsets. Investigators collected only blood, and repertoires in tissues likely differ.

Germline loops: CDR1 SGDLS, CDR2 YYNGEE. CDR3 length: 16 residues. Germline trimming cut 0 bases from V and 0 bases from J; bases unmatched to any gene: 6. Sequencing input: naive CD4+ T cells sorted from blood. Subset indicated: CD45RA+ positively selected. The V gene is TRBV9, the J gene TRBJ2-7; 7 bases align to TRBD2. The receptor comes from a woman in her twenties or thirties in good health. CDR3 DNA: TGTGCCAGCAGCGTAGGGCTAGCGGAGAACTCCTACGAGCAGTACTTC. Protein: CASSVGLAENSYEQYF.